The 8 T cell receptor beta chains reported below all come from one sample, sequenced in a study of CD8+CD57+ T cells in acquired aplastic anemia. The use of genomic DNA as template underpinned the TCR beta VDJ and CDR3 profiling. TCRdb processed the reads anew with MiXCR; each CDR3 protein has one entry. The data show roughly 130,000 distinct CDR3 sequences, with more than 40% seen just once and 2% to 3% held by the top ten. Sequencing was performed on sorted CD4+, CD8+, or CD8+CD57+ T cells (not recorded which) from PBMCs. These receptor sequences come from a human donor in good health, serving as a control.

The gene calls are TRBV10-1 and TRBJ2-5, with D perhaps being TRBD1 or TRBD2 (7 bases each). V was cut by 6 bases and J by 11 bases, with 22 bases left in between. The CDR3 covers 14 residues. Germline assignment: CDR1 WNHNN and CDR2 SYGVQD (reference sequence). The CDR3 loop reads CASSLEGAGDTQYF. The CDR3 region has the DNA TGCGCCAGCAGCTTAGAGGGGGCGGGGGATACGCAGTACTTC.

CDR3 in amino acids: CASSQSGGATDTQYF. The CDR3 coding sequence is TGTGCCAGCAGCCAAAGCGGGGGGGCCACAGATACGCAGTATTTT. The chain uses TRBV2 and TRBJ2-3, with 10 nucleotides matching TRBD2. V dropped 6 bases and J dropped 2; count of bases not matched to a gene: 5. The germline V gene has CDR1 SNHLY and CDR2 FYNNEI. The CDR3 contains 15 residues.

This chain uses TRBV28 with TRBJ1-2, with TRBD1 matching over 7 bases. V lost 6 bases and J lost 2; bases outside the gene matches: 9. Germline CDR1 reads MDHEN; CDR2 reads SYDVKM. There are 15 residues in the CDR3. CDR3 coding DNA: TGTGCCAGCAGCGACCCAAGAGGGGGCAACTATGGCTACACCTTC. Protein: CASSDPRGGNYGYTF.

This clonotype appeared many times. CDR3 residues: CASSFTGSTEAFF. CDR3 nucleotides: TGTGCCAGCAGCTTCACAGGGAGCACTGAAGCTTTCTTT. This chain joins TRBV11-1 and TRBJ1-1; tentative D call: TRBD1 (6 bases). The germline V gene has CDR1 SGHAT and CDR2 FQDESV (reference sequence). The CDR3 loop spans 13 amino acids. V was clipped by 3 bases and J by 4 bases, with 9 bases between them. Full variable domain (missing parts from reference TRBV11-1 and TRBJ1-1): EAEVAQSPRYKITEKSQAVAFWCDPISGHATLYWYRQILGQGPELLVQFQDESVVDDSQLPKDRFSAERLKGVDSTLKIQPAELGDSAMYLCASSFTGSTEAFFGQGTRLTVV.

This clonotype occurred once. This chain links TRBV29-1 with TRBJ2-3; D may be TRBD1 (6 bases). Germline V lookup: CDR1 SQVTM, CDR2 ANQGSEA. The length of the CDR3 is 15 residues. V lost 5 bases to trimming and J lost 3 bases, with 18 bases between them. In DNA, the CDR3 is TGCAGCGTTTATTTGGGTGGGGGCTTAACAGATACGCAGTATTTT. It encodes CSVYLGGGLTDTQYF.

This clonotype was seen at least ten times. The chain has TRBV7-2 and TRBJ1-3, with 7 bases that match TRBD1. The CDR3 totals 18 residues. Germline V lookup: CDR1 SGHTA, CDR2 FQGNSA. With 0 bases clipped from V and 1 base from J, the junction kept 9 bases outside the gene matches. DNA for the CDR3: TGTGCCAGCAGCTTAGCGCAGAGTTCAGGGGGTTCTGGAAACACCATATATTTT. It translates to CASSLAQSSGGSGNTIYF.

As concerns this clonotype: At one of its ends the junction is not consistent with the germline gene, which may arise from a read error. The V and J genes are TRBV7-8 and TRBJ2-7, with D possibly TRBD2 on 6 matching bases. This CDR3 is built from 15 residues. Germline assignment: CDR1 SGHVS and CDR2 FQNEAQ. For the CDR3, the DNA is TGTGCCAACAGCTTAGCGCCGGGAGCGGACTACGAGCAGTACTTC. Amino acids: CANSLAPGADYEQYF.

A word on this clonotype: Being one base from a much bigger clone, this may be a read error. This chain joins TRBV11-1 and TRBJ2-1; perhaps D is TRBD1 or TRBD2 (5 bases each). Per the germline V gene, CDR1 is SGHAT and CDR2 is FQDESV (reference sequence). This CDR3 region has 18 residues. The CDR3 nucleotides are TGTGCCAGCAGCGATCCGGGGCCGGGGACCTTTTCTTACAGTGAGCAGTTCTTC. It yields the protein CASSDPGPGTFSYSEQFF.